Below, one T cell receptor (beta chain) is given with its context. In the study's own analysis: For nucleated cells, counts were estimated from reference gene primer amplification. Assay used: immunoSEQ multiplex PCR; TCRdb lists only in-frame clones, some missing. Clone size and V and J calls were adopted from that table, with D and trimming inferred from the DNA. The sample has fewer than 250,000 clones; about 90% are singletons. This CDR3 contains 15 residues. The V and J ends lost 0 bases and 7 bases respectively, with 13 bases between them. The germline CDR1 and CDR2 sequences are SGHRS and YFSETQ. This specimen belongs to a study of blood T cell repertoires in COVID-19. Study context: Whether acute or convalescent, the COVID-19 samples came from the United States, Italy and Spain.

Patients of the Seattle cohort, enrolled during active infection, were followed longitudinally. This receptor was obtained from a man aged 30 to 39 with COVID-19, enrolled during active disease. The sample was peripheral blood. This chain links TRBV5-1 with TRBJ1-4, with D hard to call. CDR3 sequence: CASSLATTRGEKLFF. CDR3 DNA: TGCGCCAGCAGCTTGGCCACGACTCGGGGTGAAAAACTGTTTTTT.